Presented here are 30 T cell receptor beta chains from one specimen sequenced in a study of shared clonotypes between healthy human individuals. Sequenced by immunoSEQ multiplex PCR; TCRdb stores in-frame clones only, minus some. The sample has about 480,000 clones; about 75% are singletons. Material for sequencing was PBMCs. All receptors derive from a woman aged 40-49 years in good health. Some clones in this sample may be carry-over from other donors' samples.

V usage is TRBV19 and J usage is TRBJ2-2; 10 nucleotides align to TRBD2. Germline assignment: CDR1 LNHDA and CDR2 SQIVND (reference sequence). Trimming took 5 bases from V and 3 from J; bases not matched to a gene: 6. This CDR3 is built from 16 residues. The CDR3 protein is CASSPPGTSDTGELFF. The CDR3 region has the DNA TGTGCCAGTAGTCCCCCCGGGACTAGCGACACCGGGGAGCTGTTTTTT.

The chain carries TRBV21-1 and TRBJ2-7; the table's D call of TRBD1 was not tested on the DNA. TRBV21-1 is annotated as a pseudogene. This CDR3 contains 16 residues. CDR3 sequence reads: CASSTGTAPRPYEQYF. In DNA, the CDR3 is TGTGCCAGCAGCACAGGGACAGCTCCTAGACCCTACGAGCAGTACTTC.

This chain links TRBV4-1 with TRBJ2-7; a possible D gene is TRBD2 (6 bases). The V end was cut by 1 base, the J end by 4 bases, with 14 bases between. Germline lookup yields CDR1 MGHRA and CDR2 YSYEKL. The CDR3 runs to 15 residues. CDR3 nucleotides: TGCGCCAGCAGCCAAGCCCCGGGGGATAGTTACGAGCAGTACTTC. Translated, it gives CASSQAPGDSYEQYF.

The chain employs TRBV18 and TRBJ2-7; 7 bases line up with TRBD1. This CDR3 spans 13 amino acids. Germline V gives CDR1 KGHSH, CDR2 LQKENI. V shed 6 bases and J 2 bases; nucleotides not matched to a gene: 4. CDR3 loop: CASSLGQTYEQYF. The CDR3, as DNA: TGTGCCAGCTCCCTGGGACAGACCTACGAGCAGTACTTC. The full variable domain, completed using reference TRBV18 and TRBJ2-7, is NAGVMQNPRHLVRRRGQEARLRCSPMKGHSHVYWYRQLPEEGLKFMVYLQKENIIDESGMPKERFSAEFPKEGPSILRIQQVVRGDSAAYFCASSLGQTYEQYFGPGTRLTVT.

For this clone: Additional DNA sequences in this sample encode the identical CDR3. The CDR3 region has the DNA TGTGCCAGCAGCGCGCTAGCGGGAGTTGACGAGCAGTACTTC. This codes for CASSALAGVDEQYF. The gene calls are TRBV2 and TRBJ2-7, with 10 bases matching TRBD2. V trimming: 6 bases; J trimming: 5 bases; junction bases outside the gene matches: 7. The CDR3 extends over 14 amino acids. Germline assignment: CDR1 SNHLY and CDR2 FYNNEI.

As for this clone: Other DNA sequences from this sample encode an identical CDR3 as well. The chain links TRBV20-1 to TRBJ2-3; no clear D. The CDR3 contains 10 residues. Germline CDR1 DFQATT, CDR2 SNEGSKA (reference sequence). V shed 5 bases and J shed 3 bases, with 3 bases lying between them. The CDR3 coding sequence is TGCAGTGCTGTTACAGATACGCAGTATTTT. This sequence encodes CSAVTDTQYF.

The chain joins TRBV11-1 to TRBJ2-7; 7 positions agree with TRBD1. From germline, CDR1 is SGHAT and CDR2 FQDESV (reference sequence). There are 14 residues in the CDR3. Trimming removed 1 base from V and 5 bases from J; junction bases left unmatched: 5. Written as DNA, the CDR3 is TGTGCCAGCAGCTTAGGCGGACAGGCGGACGAGCAGTACTTC. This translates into CASSLGGQADEQYF. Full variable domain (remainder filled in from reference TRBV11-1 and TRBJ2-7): EAEVAQSPRYKITEKSQAVAFWCDPISGHATLYWYRQILGQGPELLVQFQDESVVDDSQLPKDRFSAERLKGVDSTLKIQPAELGDSAMYLCASSLGGQADEQYFGPGTRLTVT.

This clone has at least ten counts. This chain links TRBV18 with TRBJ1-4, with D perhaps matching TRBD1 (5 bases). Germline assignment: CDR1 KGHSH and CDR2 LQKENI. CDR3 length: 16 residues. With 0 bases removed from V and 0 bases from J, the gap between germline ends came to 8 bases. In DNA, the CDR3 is TGTGCCAGCTCACCACCGGTGGGGGCAACTAATGAAAAACTGTTTTTT. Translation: CASSPPVGATNEKLFF.

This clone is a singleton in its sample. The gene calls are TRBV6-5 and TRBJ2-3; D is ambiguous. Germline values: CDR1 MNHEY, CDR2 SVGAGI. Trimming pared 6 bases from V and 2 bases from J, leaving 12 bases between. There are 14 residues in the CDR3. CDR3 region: CASRRGQLTDTQYF. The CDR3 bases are TGTGCCAGCAGGCGTGGGCAACTCACAGATACGCAGTATTTT.

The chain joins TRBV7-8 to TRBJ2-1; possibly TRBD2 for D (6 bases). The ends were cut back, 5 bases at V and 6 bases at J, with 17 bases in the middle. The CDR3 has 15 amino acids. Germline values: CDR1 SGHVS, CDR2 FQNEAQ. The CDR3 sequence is CASSRGRAGINEQFF. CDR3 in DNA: TGTGCCAGCAGCCGAGGGCGGGCGGGAATCAATGAGCAGTTCTTC.

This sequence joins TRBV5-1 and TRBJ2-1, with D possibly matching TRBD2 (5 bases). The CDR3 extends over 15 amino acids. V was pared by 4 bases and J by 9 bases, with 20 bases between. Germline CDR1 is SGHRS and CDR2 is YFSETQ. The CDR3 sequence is CASSPPFRDRGEQFF. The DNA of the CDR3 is TGCGCCAGCAGCCCCCCCTTCCGGGATCGGGGTGAGCAGTTCTTC.

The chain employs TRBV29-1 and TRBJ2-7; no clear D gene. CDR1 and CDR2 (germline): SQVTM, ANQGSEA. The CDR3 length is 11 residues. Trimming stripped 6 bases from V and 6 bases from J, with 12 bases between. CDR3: CSVDGYPEQYF. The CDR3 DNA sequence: TGCAGCGTGGACGGGTACCCCGAGCAGTACTTC.

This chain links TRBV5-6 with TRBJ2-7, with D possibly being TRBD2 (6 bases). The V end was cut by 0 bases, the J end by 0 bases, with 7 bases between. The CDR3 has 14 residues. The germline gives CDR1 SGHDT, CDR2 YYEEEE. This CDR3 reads CASSLGRGSYEQYF. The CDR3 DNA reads TGTGCCAGCAGCTTGGGGAGGGGCTCCTACGAGCAGTACTTC.

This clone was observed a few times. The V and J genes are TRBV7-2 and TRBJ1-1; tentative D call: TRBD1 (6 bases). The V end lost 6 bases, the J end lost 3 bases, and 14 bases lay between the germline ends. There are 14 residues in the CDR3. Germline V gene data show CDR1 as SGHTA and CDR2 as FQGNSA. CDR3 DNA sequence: TGTGCCAGCAGTTCAACAGGGCTGGACACTGAAGCTTTCTTT. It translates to CASSSTGLDTEAFF.

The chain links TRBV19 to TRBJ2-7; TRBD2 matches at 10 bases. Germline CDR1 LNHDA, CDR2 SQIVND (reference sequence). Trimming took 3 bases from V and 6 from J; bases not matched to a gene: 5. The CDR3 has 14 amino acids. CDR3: CASSMKREGAEQYF. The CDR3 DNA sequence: TGTGCCAGTAGTATGAAGCGGGAGGGCGCCGAGCAGTACTTC. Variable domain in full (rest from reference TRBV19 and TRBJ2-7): DGGITQSPKYLFRKEGQNVTLSCEQNLNHDAMYWYRQDPGQGLRLIYYSQIVNDFQKGDIAEGYSVSREKKESFPLTVTSAQKNPTAFYLCASSMKREGAEQYFGPGTRLTVT.

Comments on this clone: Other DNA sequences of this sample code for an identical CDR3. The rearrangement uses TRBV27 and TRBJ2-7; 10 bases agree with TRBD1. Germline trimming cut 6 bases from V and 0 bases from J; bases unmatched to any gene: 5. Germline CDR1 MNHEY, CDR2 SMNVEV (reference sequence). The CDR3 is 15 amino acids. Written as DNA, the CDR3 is TGTGCCAGCAGCCGACAGGGGGCTTCCTCCTACGAGCAGTACTTC. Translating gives CASSRQGASSYEQYF.

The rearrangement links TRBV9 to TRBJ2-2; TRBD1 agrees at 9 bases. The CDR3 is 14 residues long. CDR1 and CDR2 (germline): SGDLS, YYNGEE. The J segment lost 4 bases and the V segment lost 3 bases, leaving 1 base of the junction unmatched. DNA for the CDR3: TGTGCCAGCAGCGGGACAGGGGCCACCGGGGAGCTGTTTTTT. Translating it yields CASSGTGATGELFF.

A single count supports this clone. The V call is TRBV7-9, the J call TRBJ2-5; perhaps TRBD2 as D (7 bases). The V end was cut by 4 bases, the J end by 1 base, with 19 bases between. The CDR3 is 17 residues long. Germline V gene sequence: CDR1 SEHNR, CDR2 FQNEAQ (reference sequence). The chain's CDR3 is CASSSNRVGGLQETQYF. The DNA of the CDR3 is TGTGCCAGCAGCTCCAACAGGGTGGGGGGGCTCCAAGAGACCCAGTACTTC.

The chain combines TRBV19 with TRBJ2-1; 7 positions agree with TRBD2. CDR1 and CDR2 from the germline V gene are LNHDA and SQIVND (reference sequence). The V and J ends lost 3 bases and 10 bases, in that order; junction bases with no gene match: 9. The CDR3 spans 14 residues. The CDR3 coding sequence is TGTGCCAGTAGTATGCCCTCGACTAGCACGGAGCAGTTCTTC. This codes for CASSMPSTSTEQFF.

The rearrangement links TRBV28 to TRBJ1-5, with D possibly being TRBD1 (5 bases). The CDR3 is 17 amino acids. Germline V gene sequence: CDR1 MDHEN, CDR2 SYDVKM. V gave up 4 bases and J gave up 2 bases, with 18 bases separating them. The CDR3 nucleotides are TGTGCCAGCAGTTCCCCGGGGACTCTGGGGGGCAATCAGCCCCAGCATTTT. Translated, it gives CASSSPGTLGGNQPQHF.

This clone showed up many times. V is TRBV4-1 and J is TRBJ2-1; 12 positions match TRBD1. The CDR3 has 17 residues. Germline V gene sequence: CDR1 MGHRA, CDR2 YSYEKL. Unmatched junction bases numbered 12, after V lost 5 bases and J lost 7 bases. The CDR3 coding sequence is TGCGCCAGCAGCGGACACCCCCTGGGACAGGGGGCTAATGAGCAGTTCTTC. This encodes CASSGHPLGQGANEQFF.

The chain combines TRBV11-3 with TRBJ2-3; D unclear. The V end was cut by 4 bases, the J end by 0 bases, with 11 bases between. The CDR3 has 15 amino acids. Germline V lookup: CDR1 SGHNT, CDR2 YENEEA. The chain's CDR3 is CASSSGEISTDTQYF. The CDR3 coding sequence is TGTGCCAGCAGCTCAGGAGAGATTAGCACAGATACGCAGTATTTT.

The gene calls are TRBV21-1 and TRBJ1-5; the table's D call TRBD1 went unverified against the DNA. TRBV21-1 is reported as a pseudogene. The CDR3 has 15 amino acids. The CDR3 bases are TGTGCCAGCCAAGCCCAGGGGGTAAACAATCAGCCCCAGCATTTT. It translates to CASQAQGVNNQPQHF.

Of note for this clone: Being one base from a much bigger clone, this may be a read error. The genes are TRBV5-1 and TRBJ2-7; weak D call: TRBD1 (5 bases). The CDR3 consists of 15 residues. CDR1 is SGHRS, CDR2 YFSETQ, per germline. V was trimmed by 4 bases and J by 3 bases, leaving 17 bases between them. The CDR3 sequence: CASSTDEQEIYEQYF. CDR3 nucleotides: TGCGCCAGCAGCACAGACGAACAGGAAATCTACGAGCAGTACTTC.

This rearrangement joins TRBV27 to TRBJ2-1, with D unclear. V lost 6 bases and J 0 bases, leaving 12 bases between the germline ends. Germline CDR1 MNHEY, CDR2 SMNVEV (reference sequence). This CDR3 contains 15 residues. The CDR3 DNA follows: TGTGCCAGCAGCCCCCCCGAAAGCTCCTACAATGAGCAGTTCTTC. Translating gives CASSPPESSYNEQFF.

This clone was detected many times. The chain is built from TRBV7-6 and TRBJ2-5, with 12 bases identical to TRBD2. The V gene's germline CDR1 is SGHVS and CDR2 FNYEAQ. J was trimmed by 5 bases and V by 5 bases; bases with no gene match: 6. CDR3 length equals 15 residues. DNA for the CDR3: TGTGCCAGCAGCCCATGGACTAGCGGGATGGAGACCCAGTACTTC. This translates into CASSPWTSGMETQYF.

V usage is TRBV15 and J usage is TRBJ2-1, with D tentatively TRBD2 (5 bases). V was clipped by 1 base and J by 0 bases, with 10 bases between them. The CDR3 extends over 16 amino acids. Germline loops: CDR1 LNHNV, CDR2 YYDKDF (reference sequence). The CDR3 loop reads CATSRGLARSYNEQFF. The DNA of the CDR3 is TGTGCCACCAGCAGAGGGCTAGCCCGCTCCTACAATGAGCAGTTCTTC.

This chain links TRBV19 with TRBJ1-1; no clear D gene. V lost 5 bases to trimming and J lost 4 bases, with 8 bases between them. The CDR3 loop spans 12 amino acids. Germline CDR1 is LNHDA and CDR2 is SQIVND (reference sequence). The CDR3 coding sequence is TGTGCCAGTAGTTTGAGTAGCACTGAAGCTTTCTTT. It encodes CASSLSSTEAFF.

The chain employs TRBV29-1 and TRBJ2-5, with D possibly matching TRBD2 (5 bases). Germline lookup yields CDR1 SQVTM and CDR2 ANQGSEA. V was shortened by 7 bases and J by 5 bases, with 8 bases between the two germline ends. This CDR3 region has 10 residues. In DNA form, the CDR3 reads TGCAGCGCCGGGATGGAGACCCAGTACTTC. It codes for CSAGMETQYF.

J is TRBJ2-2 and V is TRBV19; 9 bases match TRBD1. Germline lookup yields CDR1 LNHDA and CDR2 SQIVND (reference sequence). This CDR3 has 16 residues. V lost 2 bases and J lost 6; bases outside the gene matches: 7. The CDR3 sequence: CASSILGQGNAGELFF. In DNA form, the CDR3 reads TGTGCCAGTAGTATATTGGGACAGGGTAACGCCGGGGAGCTGTTTTTT. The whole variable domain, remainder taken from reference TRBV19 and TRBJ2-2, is DGGITQSPKYLFRKEGQNVTLSCEQNLNHDAMYWYRQDPGQGLRLIYYSQIVNDFQKGDIAEGYSVSREKKESFPLTVTSAQKNPTAFYLCASSILGQGNAGELFFGEGSRLTVL.